A single TCR beta chain is shown here with its context. Its antigen is undetermined. Trimming took 7 bases from V and 2 from J; bases not matched to a gene: 10. The CDR3 is 15 residues long. Germline-derived CDR1 and CDR2 are DFQATT and SNEGSKA (reference sequence). The multiple sclerosis controls consisted of treatment-naive patients with relapsing-remitting disease, either stable or active. TEMRA cells underwent FACS enrichment and CD8+ and CD4+ T cells underwent negative isolation. This sample is part of a study of CD8 T cells in Susac syndrome. Study-level points and caveats: The study admitted that it had a relatively small number of individuals in its TCR sequencing and HLA analysis.

A quantity of about 0.5 to 1 ug RNA underwent reverse transcription using random hexamers. TCRdb recomputed calls from the immunoSEQ multiplex PCR reads with MiXCR, one row per CDR3 protein. The sample lists 150,000 to 200,000 distinct CDR3 sequences; 95% were seen once. The sample comprised CD8+ T cells from PBMCs. The sequence was collected from a human donor with multiple sclerosis. This rearrangement joins TRBV20-1 to TRBJ2-5, with TRBD2 matching 10 bases. The CDR3 protein is CSGRRLAGEQETQYF. CDR3 sequence (DNA): TGCAGTGGAAGGCGTCTAGCGGGGGAACAAGAGACCCAGTACTTC.